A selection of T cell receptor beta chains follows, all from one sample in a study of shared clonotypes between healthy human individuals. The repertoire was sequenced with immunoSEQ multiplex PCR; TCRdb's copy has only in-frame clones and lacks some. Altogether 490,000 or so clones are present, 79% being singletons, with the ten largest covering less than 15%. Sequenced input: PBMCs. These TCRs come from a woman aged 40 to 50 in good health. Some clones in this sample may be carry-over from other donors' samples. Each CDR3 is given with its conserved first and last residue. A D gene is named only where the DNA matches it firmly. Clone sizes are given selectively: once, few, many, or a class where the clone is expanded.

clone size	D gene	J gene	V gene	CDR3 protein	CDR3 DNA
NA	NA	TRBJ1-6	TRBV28	CASSRSNSPLHF	TGTGCCAGCAGCAGAAGTAATTCACCCCTCCACTTT
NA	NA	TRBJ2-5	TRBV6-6	CASSYIIGETQYF	TGTGCCAGCAGTTACATCATTGGAGAGACCCAGTACTTC
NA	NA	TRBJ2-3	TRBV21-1	CASSIRGSEQTDTQYF	TGTGCCAGCAGCATCCGGGGGTCAGAACAAACAGATACGCAGTATTTT
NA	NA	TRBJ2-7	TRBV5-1	CASSPITSSEQYF	TGCGCCAGCAGCCCCATCACTAGCTCCGAGCAGTACTTC
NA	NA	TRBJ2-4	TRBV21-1	CASSNWVGQRRKIQYF	TGTGCCAGCAGCAATTGGGTGGGGCAGAGGAGGAAGATTCAGTACTTC
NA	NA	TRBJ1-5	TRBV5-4	CASSLDFGPQHF	TGTGCCAGCAGCTTGGATTTCGGGCCCCAGCATTTT
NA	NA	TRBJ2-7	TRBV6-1	CERHEQYF	TGTGAAAGACACGAGCAGTACTTC
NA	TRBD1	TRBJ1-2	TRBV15	CATSSSTRTGRYGYTF	TGTGCCACCAGCAGTTCCACACGGACAGGGAGGTATGGCTACACCTTC
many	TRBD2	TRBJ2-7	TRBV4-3	CASSQGVGSGSYEQYF	TGCGCCAGCAGCCAAGGGGTGGGAAGCGGGAGTTACGAGCAGTACTTC
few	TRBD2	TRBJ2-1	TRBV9	CASSGGLANNVQFF	TGTGCCAGCAGCGGGGGACTAGCGAACAATGTGCAGTTCTTC
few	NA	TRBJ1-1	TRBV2	CASSEGWRTEAFF	TGTGCCAGCAGTGAAGGCTGGAGGACTGAAGCTTTCTTT
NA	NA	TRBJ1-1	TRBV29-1	CSVPRDTLNTEAFF	TGCAGCGTTCCTCGGGACACTTTGAACACTGAAGCTTTCTTT
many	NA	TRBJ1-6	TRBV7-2	CASSLEAGVDSPLHF	TGTGCCAGCAGCTTAGAGGCAGGGGTTGATTCACCCCTCCACTTT
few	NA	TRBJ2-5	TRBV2	CASSEAGETQYF	TGTGCCAGCAGTGAAGCTGGGGAGACCCAGTACTTC
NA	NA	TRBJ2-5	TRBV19	CASSISRGIQETQYF	TGTGCCAGTAGTATTTCCAGGGGCATCCAAGAGACCCAGTACTTC
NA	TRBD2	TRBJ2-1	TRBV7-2	CASSRTSGRSYNEQFF	TGTGCCAGCAGTCGGACTAGCGGGAGGTCCTACAATGAGCAGTTCTTC
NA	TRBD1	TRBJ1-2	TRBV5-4	CASSWRLGTGNNYGYTF	TGTGCCAGCAGCTGGCGCCTCGGGACAGGGAATAACTATGGCTACACCTTC
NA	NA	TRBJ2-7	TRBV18	CASSPILRGFYEQYF	TGTGCCAGCTCACCGATTCTACGGGGCTTCTACGAGCAGTACTTC
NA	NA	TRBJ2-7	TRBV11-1	CASSLRGRSYEQYF	TGTGCCAGCAGCTTAAGAGGGCGGTCCTACGAGCAGTACTTC
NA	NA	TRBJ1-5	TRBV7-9	CASHSRGKYSNQPQHF	TGTGCCAGCCACTCTAGGGGGAAGTATAGCAATCAGCCCCAGCATTTT
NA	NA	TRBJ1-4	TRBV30	CAWSVEGGVGEKLFF	TGTGCCTGGAGTGTTGAGGGAGGGGTAGGGGAAAAACTGTTTTTT
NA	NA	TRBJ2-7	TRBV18	CASSPSGTDYEQYF	TGTGCCAGCTCACCCTCCGGGACCGACTACGAGCAGTACTTC
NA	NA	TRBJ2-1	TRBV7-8	CASGYYNEQFF	TGTGCCAGCGGGTACTACAATGAGCAGTTCTTC
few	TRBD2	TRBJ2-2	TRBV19	CASKAGGLLGELFF	TGTGCCAGTAAAGCGGGAGGGCTGCTCGGGGAGCTGTTTTTT
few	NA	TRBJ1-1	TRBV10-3	CAISDGQGGFF	TGTGCCATCAGTGACGGGCAGGGTGGTTTCTTT
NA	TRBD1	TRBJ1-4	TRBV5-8	CASSLFPRGREKLFF	TGTGCCAGCAGCTTGTTCCCCAGGGGGCGTGAAAAACTGTTTTTT
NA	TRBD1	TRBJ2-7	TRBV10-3	CASSEGAGGSYEQYF	TGTGCCAGCAGTGAAGGGGCAGGGGGCTCCTACGAGCAGTACTTC
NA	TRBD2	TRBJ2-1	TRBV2	CASSARAGANEQFF	TGTGCCAGCAGTGCTCGGGCGGGAGCGAACGAGCAGTTCTTC
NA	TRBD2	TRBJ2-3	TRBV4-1	CASSQPKLAGGNTDTQYF	TGCGCCAGCAGCCAGCCCAAACTAGCGGGAGGGAACACAGATACGCAGTATTTT
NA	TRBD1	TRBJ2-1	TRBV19	CASSHQGANLDEQFF	TGTGCCAGTAGCCACCAGGGGGCTAATCTAGATGAGCAGTTCTTC
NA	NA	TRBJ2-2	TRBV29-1	CSVVIRGLTGELFF	TGCAGCGTTGTAATCCGGGGACTCACCGGGGAGCTGTTTTTT
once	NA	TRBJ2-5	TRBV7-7	CASSGGTAQETQYF	TGTGCCAGCAGCGGAGGGACAGCCCAAGAGACCCAGTACTTC
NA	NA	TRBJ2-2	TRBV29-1	CSFERTGELFF	TGCAGTTTTGAGCGGACCGGGGAGCTGTTTTTT
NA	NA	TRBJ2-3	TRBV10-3	CAISAAGRGGTDTQYF	TGTGCCATCAGTGCCGCTGGCAGGGGAGGGACAGATACGCAGTATTTT
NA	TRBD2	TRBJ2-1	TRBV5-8	CARGLAGYNEQFF	TGTGCCAGGGGACTAGCGGGGTACAATGAGCAGTTCTTC
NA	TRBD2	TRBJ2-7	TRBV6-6	CASTPGGGKYEQYF	TGTGCCAGCACCCCGGGAGGGGGGAAATACGAGCAGTACTTC
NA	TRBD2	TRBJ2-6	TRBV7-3	CASSPRGLAGVAGANVLTF	TGTGCCAGCAGCCCGCGAGGACTAGCGGGAGTAGCTGGGGCCAACGTCCTGACTTTC
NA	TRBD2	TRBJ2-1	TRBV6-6	CASSIGRADEQFF	TGTGCCAGCAGTATCGGGAGGGCCGATGAGCAGTTCTTC
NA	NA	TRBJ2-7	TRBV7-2	CASSPRGWVYEQYF	TGTGCCAGCAGCCCAAGAGGTTGGGTGTACGAGCAGTACTTC
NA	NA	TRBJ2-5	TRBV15	CATSRDPTGQETQYF	TGTGCCACCAGCAGAGATCCCACAGGCCAAGAGACCCAGTACTTC
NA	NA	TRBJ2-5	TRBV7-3	CASSFEVRETQYF	TGTGCCAGCAGCTTTGAAGTCCGGGAGACCCAGTACTTC
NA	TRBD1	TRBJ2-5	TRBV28	CASSHTGAAETQYF	TGTGCCAGCAGTCACACAGGGGCCGCCGAGACCCAGTACTTC
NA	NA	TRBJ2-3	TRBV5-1	CASSLTGQVRTDTQYF	TGCGCCAGCAGCCTAACTGGGCAGGTGAGGACAGATACGCAGTATTTT
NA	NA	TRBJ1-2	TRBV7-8	CASSLVGIYGYTF	TGTGCCAGCAGCTTAGTCGGGATCTATGGCTACACCTTC
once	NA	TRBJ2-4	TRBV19	CASSMSFEVHIQYF	TGTGCCAGTAGTATGTCCTTCGAGGTCCACATTCAGTACTTC
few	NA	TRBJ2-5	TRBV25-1	CASSVGETQYF	TGTGCCAGCAGTGTAGGAGAGACCCAGTACTTC
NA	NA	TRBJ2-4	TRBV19	CASSIQGRNIQYF	TGTGCCAGTAGTATTCAGGGTAGGAACATTCAGTACTTC
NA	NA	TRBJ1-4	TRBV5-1	CASSLAGVSDEKLFF	TGCGCCAGCAGCTTGGCCGGGGTGTCGGATGAAAAACTGTTTTTT
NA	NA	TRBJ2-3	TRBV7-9	CASSLRTVPVTQYF	TGTGCCAGCAGCTTAAGGACAGTCCCAGTTACGCAGTATTTT